This T cell receptor (beta chain) stems from a study of blood T cell repertoires in COVID-19. Overall study: The samples span acute and convalescent COVID-19 from the United States, Italy and Spain.

Methods used by the authors: Nucleated cell number was recorded as an estimate derived from reference gene primer amplification. Clones were sequenced by immunoSEQ multiplex PCR, and TCRdb holds only the in-frame ones, with some missing. V, J and clone size reflect that table, while D and trimming were determined from the DNA. The sample holds tens of thousands of clones; roughly 80% are singletons and the top ten take 18%. This clone has only a few counts. Germline V gene lookup returns CDR1 GTSNPN and CDR2 SVGIG (reference sequence). The CDR3 has 13 residues. The chain recombines TRBV30 with TRBJ1-3, with TRBD1 as a possible D gene (5 bases). The origin of this receptor is a woman aged 55-75 years with acute or convalescent COVID-19. Sequencing was done on a sample of peripheral blood. As DNA, the CDR3 is TGTGCGGGGGGTTTTGACTCTGGAAACACCATATATTTT. Translating gives CAGGFDSGNTIYF.